The 17 T cell receptor beta chains listed next were all sequenced from one sample in a study of early T cells in non-severe SARS-CoV-2 infection. TCRdb redid the calling of the 5' RACE reads with MiXCR, one entry per CDR3 protein. The sample carries 65,000 to 90,000 distinct CDR3 sequences, approximately 13% recorded once. Material for sequencing was whole blood. These receptors were collected from an adult who was a healthcare worker with PCR-confirmed SARS-CoV-2 infection or an uninfected control (not recorded which).

Many counts were recorded for this clonotype. This sequence joins TRBV20-1 and TRBJ2-7; TRBD2 might be the D (6 bases). Germline V lookup: CDR1 DFQATT, CDR2 SNEGSKA (reference sequence). V was trimmed by 2 bases and J by 5 bases, leaving 19 bases between them. The CDR3 consists of 15 residues. Written as DNA, the CDR3 is TGCAGTGCTAGACCAACCTTCGGGAGAGCCCACGAGCAGTACTTC. Translation gives CSARPTFGRAHEQYF.

CDR3 DNA: TGTGCCAGCAGCCTCACCCCGGGACTTGGAGATACGCAGTATTTT. Translating it yields CASSLTPGLGDTQYF. The chain has TRBV11-2 and TRBJ2-3; TRBD2 might be the D (6 bases). The CDR3 runs 15 residues. The germline V gene encodes CDR1 SGHAT and CDR2 FQNNGV. The V gene lost 5 bases and the J gene lost 5 bases, with 17 bases spanning the gap.

This clonotype was counted at least ten times. This chain links TRBV7-6 with TRBJ2-1; tentatively, D is TRBD2 (6 bases). This CDR3 is 15 amino acids long. With 1 base removed from V and 7 bases from J, the gap between germline ends came to 14 bases. The germline V gene encodes CDR1 SGHVS and CDR2 FNYEAQ. Written as DNA, the CDR3 is TGTGCCAGCAGCTTAGGAGCAGGGAGGTTGAATGAGCAGTTCTTC. Protein: CASSLGAGRLNEQFF.

This clonotype showed up many times. The V gene is TRBV5-1, the J gene TRBJ2-1; 9 bases fit TRBD2. CDR3 size: 15 residues. V shed 0 bases, J shed 5 bases, and the junction held 3 bases outside the gene matches. CDR1 and CDR2 from the germline V gene are SGHRS and YFSETQ. The CDR3 DNA reads as TGCGCCAGCAGCTTGGTAGGACTAGCGAACAATGAGCAGTTCTTC. It translates to CASSLVGLANNEQFF.

The CDR3 protein is CASSLFGTGGEKLFF. The CDR3 DNA reads TGTGCCAGCAGCTTGTTCGGGACAGGGGGCGAAAAACTGTTTTTT. The J gene is TRBJ1-4, the V gene TRBV5-5; the match to TRBD1 covers 12 bases. J was trimmed by 8 bases and V by 1 base; bases with no gene match: 3. CDR3 size: 15 residues. Germline CDR1 reads SGHKS; CDR2 reads YYEKEE (reference sequence).

The chain combines TRBV20-1 with TRBJ2-7; 8 positions match TRBD2. Trimming cost V 0 bases and J 0 bases; bases outside gene matches: 7. This CDR3 region has 16 residues. CDR1 is DFQATT and CDR2 is SNEGSKA in the germline V gene (reference sequence). As DNA, the CDR3 is TGCAGTGCTAGAGATCTTAGCGGGGATAGCTCCTACGAGCAGTACTTC. Residues: CSARDLSGDSSYEQYF.

The V gene is TRBV5-1, the J gene TRBJ2-2; 9 bases map to TRBD1. Germline CDR1 is SGHRS and CDR2 is YFSETQ. CDR3 length: 14 residues. V lost 5 bases and J lost 7; bases outside the gene matches: 6. Here the CDR3 DNA reads TGCGCCAGCAGTTTACAGGGGGCCGACGGGGAGCTGTTTTTT. Amino acids: CASSLQGADGELFF.

In this sample, this clonotype turned up many times. The chain joins TRBV29-1 to TRBJ2-3; no reliable D call. The CDR3 totals 11 residues. The V end lost 4 bases, the J end lost 2 bases, and 4 bases lay between the germline ends. From germline, CDR1 is SQVTM and CDR2 ANQGSEA. The CDR3 loop reads CSVADTDTQYF. In DNA form, the CDR3 reads TGCAGCGTTGCGGACACAGATACGCAGTATTTT.

CDR3 in DNA: TGTGCCAGCAGAGAGACCAACTGGGATGAGCAGTTCTTC. This sequence encodes CASRETNWDEQFF. The chain joins TRBV7-9 to TRBJ2-1; D is undetermined. The V and J ends lost 6 bases and 8 bases respectively, with 14 bases between them. Germline V gene sequence: CDR1 SEHNR, CDR2 FQNEAQ (reference sequence). The CDR3 runs to 13 residues. The whole variable domain, remainder taken from reference TRBV7-9 and TRBJ2-1, is DTGVSQNPRHKITKRGQNVTFRCDPISEHNRLYWYRQTLGQGPEFLTYFQNEAQLEKSRLLSDRFSAERPKGSFSTLEIQRTEQGDSAMYLCASRETNWDEQFFGPGTRLTVL.

This clonotype was seen only a few times. V is TRBV30 and J is TRBJ2-6; the D is unclear. The germline V and J ends were trimmed by 3 bases and 0 bases, with 6 bases remaining between them. Germline CDR1 and CDR2: GTSNPN and SVGIG (reference sequence). The CDR3 runs 14 residues. CDR3 coding DNA: TGTGCCTGGAGGGACGACTCTGGGGCCAACGTCCTGACTTTC. This encodes CAWRDDSGANVLTF.

The gene calls are TRBV7-9 and TRBJ2-7, with D tentatively TRBD1 (6 bases). Trimming took off 4 bases at V and 3 bases at J, with 19 bases between the two ends. Germline V gene lookup returns CDR1 SEHNR and CDR2 FQNEAQ (reference sequence). The CDR3 runs 16 residues. The CDR3 DNA reads as TGTGCCAGCAGCTCGATAACCGGGACACGAGACTACGAGCAGTACTTC. Protein product: CASSSITGTRDYEQYF.

Here the CDR3 reads CSAIETETDTQYF. The CDR3, as DNA: TGCAGTGCGATAGAGACAGAAACAGATACGCAGTATTTT. V gene TRBV20-1 combines with J gene TRBJ2-3; possible D gene TRBD1, 5 bases. Germline V CDR1 and CDR2: DFQATT, SNEGSKA (reference sequence). Trimming left V 6 bases short and J 3 bases short, with 13 bases between. The CDR3 has 13 amino acids.

The gene calls are TRBV29-1 and TRBJ2-1; D not resolved. This CDR3 region has 16 residues. Trimming left V 4 bases short and J 5 bases short, with 21 bases between. Germline CDR1 reads SQVTM; CDR2 reads ANQGSEA. Here the CDR3 DNA reads TGCAGCGTTGCTTACGCCGGCGACGCATGGGACAATGAGCAGTTCTTC. Translation gives CSVAYAGDAWDNEQFF.

This clonotype has ten or more counts. The genes are TRBV12-3 or TRBV12-4 and TRBJ1-2; TRBD1 matches at 8 bases. This CDR3 is built from 14 residues. J lost 3 bases, V lost 4 bases, and 4 bases had no gene match. Written as DNA, the CDR3 is TGTGCCAGCAGTTCACAGGGGGGGGACTATGGCTACACCTTC. Protein product: CASSSQGGDYGYTF.

This clonotype has only a few counts. The chain couples TRBV27 to TRBJ2-1; D gene ambiguous. The CDR3 contains 12 residues. The V end was cut by 4 bases, the J end by 7 bases, with 8 bases between. CDR1 is MNHEY and CDR2 is SMNVEV in the germline V gene (reference sequence). The CDR3 spells CASSSLLNEQFF. CDR3 sequence (DNA): TGTGCCAGCAGTTCGCTTCTGAATGAGCAGTTCTTC.

This clonotype was seen once. The chain couples TRBV4-1 to TRBJ2-1; 11 bases fit TRBD2. Germline V gene lookup returns CDR1 MGHRA and CDR2 YSYEKL. V lost 6 bases, J lost 7 bases, and 5 bases stayed unmatched. The CDR3 runs 14 residues. The CDR3 sequence: CASRIAGGPNEQFF. The CDR3 region has the DNA TGCGCCAGCAGAATAGCGGGAGGGCCAAATGAGCAGTTCTTC.

This clonotype occurred many times. This chain connects TRBV3-1 to TRBJ2-2; 7 bases agree with TRBD1. The junction had 12 bases not matched to a gene; V was cut back by 4 bases and J by 4 bases. This CDR3 comprises 17 residues. Looked up from germline, CDR1 is LGHDT and CDR2 is YNNKEL (reference sequence). The CDR3 spells CASSPTQDRVGTGELFF. DNA for the CDR3: TGTGCCAGCAGCCCTACTCAAGACAGGGTGGGCACCGGGGAGCTGTTTTTT. The entire variable domain, with the rest obtained from reference TRBV3-1 and TRBJ2-2, is as follows: DTAVSQTPKYLVTQMGNDKSIKCEQNLGHDTMYWYKQDSKKFLKIMFSYNNKELIINETVPNRFSPKSPDKAHLNLHINSLELGDSAVYFCASSPTQDRVGTGELFFGEGSRLTVL.